The present T cell receptor (beta chain) was sequenced within a study of vaccination effects on CD4 cells after COVID-19. ViraFEST expansion of antigen-specific CD4+ T cells with viral peptide pools preceded sequencing. A roughly 10-day culture period preceded the isolation of CD4+ T cells. Two doses of either BNT162b2 or mRNA-1273 were given to each participant. Germline CDR1 SGHVS, CDR2 FQNEAQ. Trimming took 5 bases from V and 12 from J, leaving 19 bases between them. The CDR3 length is 14 residues. The table lists this clone with a few counts. What it binds is not known. The assay was immunoSEQ multiplex PCR, and TCRdb's table has in-frame clones only and misses some. The sample includes approximately 15,000 clones, more than 60% of them seen just once.

This TCR was sampled from a human donor who received a COVID-19 vaccine. The sample consisted of CD4+ T cells from PBMCs cultured with HCoV-NL63 spike peptides, taken after COVID-19 vaccination. The chain links TRBV7-8 to TRBJ1-4, with D unclear. CDR3 protein: CASSQMGMYGQLFF. In DNA, the CDR3 is TGTGCCAGCAGCCAAATGGGGATGTATGGACAACTGTTTTTT.